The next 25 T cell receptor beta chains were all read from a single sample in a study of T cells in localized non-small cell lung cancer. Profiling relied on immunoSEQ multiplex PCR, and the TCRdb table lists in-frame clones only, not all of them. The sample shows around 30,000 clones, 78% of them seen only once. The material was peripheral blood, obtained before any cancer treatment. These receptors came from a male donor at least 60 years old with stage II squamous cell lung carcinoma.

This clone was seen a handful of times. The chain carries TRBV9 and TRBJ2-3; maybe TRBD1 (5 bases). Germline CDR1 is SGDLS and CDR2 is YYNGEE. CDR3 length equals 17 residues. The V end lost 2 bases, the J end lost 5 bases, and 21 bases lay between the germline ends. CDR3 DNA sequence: TGTGCCAGCAGCGTGCTACCGTCGCAGGGCCGGAAAGATACGCAGTATTTT. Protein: CASSVLPSQGRKDTQYF.

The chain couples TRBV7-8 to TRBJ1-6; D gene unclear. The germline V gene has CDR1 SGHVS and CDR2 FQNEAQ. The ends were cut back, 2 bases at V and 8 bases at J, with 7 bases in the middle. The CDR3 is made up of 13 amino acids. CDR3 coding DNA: TGTGCCAGCAGCTTACGCCCGGATTCACCCCTCCACTTT. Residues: CASSLRPDSPLHF.

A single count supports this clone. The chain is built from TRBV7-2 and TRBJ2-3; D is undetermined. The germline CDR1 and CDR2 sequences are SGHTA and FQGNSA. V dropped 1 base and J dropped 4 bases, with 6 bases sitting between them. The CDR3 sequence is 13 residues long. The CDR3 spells CASSLVGSDTQYF. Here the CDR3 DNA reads TGTGCCAGCAGCTTAGTGGGTTCAGATACGCAGTATTTT.

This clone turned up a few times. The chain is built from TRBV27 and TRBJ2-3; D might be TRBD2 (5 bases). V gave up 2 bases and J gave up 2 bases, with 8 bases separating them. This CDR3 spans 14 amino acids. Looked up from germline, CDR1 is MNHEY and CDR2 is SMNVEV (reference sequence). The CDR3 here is CASSLRGYTDTQYF. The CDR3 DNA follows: TGTGCCAGCAGTTTACGGGGATACACAGATACGCAGTATTTT.

For the CDR3, the DNA is TGTGCCAGCAGCTTGGGCCTAGCAGGCACAGATACGCAGTATTTT. Translation gives CASSLGLAGTDTQYF. J is TRBJ2-3 and V is TRBV5-4; possible D gene TRBD2, 5 bases. The CDR3 consists of 15 residues. The germline CDR1 and CDR2 sequences are SGHNT and YYREEE (reference sequence). Trimming shortened V by 0 bases and J by 1 base, and 9 bases separated the two germline ends.

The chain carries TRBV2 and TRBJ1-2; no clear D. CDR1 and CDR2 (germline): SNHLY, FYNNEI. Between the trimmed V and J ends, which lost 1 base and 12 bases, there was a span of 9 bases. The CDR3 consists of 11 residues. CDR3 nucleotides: TGTGCCAGCAGTGAAGATCGGCGGCACACCTTC. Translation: CASSEDRRHTF.

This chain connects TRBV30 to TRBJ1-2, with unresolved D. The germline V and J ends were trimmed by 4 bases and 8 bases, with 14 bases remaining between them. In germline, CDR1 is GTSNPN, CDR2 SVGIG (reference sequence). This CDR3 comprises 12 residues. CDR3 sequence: CAWKKLSVGYTF. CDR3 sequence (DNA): TGTGCCTGGAAAAAACTGAGTGTCGGCTACACCTTC.

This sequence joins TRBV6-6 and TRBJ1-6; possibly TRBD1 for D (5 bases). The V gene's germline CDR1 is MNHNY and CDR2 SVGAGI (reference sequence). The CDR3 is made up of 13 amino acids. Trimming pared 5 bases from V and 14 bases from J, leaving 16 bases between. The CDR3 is CASSPAGGRALHF. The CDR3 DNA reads TGTGCCAGCAGTCCGGCCGGGGGTAGGGCCCTCCACTTT.

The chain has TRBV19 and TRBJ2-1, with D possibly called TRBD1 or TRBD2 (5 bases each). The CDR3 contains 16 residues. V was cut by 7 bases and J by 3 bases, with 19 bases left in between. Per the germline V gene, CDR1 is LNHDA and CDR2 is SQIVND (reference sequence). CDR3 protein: CASTKGDWGIYNEQFF. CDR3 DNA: TGTGCCAGTACCAAAGGGGATTGGGGGATCTACAATGAGCAGTTCTTC.

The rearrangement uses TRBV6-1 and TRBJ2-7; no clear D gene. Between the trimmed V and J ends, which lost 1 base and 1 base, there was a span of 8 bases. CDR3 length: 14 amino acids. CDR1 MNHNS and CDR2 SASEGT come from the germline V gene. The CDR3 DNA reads TGTGCCAGCAGTGAAGACAGAGTATCCTACGAGCAGTACTTC. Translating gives CASSEDRVSYEQYF.

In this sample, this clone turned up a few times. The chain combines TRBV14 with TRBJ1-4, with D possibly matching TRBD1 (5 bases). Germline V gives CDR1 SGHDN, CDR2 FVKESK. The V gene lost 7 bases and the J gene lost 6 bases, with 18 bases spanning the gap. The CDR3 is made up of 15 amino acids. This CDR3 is CASKKFLGTDEKLFF. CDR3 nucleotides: TGTGCCAGCAAGAAATTCCTAGGGACGGATGAAAAACTGTTTTTT.

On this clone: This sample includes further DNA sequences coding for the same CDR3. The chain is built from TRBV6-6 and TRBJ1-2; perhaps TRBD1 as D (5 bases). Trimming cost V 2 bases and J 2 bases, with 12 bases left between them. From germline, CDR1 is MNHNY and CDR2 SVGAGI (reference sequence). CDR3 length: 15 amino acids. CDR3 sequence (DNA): TGTGCCAGCAGTTACAAGGGGACTGCGAACTATGGCTACACCTTC. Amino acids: CASSYKGTANYGYTF.

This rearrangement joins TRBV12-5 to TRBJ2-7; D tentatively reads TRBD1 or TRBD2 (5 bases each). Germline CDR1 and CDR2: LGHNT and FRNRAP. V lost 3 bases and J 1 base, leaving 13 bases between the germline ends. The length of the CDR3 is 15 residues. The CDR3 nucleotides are TGTGCTAGTGGTTTCACCCGGGACCGGTCCTACGAGCAGTACTTC. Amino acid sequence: CASGFTRDRSYEQYF.

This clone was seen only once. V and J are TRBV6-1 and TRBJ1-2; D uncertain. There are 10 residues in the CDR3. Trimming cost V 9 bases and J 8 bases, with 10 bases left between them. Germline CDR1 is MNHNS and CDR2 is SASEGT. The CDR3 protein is CASEGYGYTF. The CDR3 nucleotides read TGTGCCAGTGAGGGTTACGGCTACACCTTC.

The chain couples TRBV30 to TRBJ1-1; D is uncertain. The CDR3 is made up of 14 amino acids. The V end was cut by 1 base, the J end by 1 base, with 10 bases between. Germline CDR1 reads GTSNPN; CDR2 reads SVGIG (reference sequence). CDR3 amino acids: CAWSAGRQNTEAFF. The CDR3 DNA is TGTGCCTGGAGTGCTGGACGCCAGAACACTGAAGCTTTCTTT.

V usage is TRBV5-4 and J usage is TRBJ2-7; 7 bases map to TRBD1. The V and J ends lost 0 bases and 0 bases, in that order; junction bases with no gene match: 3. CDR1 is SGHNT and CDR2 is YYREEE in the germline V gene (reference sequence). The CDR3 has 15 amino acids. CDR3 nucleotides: TGTGCCAGCAGCTTGGGGGGACAGCTCTCCTACGAGCAGTACTTC. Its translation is CASSLGGQLSYEQYF.

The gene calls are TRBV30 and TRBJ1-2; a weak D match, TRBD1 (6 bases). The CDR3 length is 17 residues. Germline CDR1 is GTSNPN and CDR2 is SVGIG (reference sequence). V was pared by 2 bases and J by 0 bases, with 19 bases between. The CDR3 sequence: CAWSILGRGLANYGYTF. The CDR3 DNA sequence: TGTGCCTGGAGTATCCTCGGCAGGGGACTAGCTAACTATGGCTACACCTTC.

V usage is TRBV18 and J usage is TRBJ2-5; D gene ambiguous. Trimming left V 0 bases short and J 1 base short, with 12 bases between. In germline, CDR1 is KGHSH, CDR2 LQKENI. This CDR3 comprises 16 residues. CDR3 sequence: CASSPPRQAVQETQYF. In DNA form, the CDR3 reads TGTGCCAGCTCACCACCCCGACAAGCCGTCCAAGAGACCCAGTACTTC.

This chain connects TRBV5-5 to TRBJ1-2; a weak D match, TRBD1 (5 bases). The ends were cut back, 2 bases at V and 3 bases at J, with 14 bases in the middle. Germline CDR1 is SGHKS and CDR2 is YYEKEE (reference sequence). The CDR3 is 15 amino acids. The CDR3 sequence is CASSFGVGTHYGYTF. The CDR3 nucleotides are TGTGCCAGCAGCTTTGGAGTAGGGACGCACTATGGCTACACCTTC.

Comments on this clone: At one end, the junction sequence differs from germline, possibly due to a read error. Here the CDR3 DNA reads TGCGCCAGCACCCAGGGGAGCAATCAGCCCCAGCATTTT. Translated: CASTQGSNQPQHF. The V and J genes are TRBV18 and TRBJ1-5; possible D gene TRBD1, 6 bases. Germline CDR1 KGHSH, CDR2 LQKENI. The CDR3 is 13 residues long.

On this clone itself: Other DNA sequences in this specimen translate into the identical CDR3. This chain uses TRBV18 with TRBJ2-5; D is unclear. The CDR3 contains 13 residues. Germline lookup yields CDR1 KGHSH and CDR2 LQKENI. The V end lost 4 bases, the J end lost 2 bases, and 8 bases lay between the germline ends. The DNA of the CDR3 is TGTGCCAGCTCACTGGACCTTCAAGAGACCCAGTACTTC. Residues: CASSLDLQETQYF.

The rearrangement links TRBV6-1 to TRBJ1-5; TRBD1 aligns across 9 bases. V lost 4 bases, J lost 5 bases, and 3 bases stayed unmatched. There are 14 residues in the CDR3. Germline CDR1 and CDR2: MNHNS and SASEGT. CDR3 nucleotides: TGTGCCAGCAGTGGCGACAGGGGGTATCAGCCCCAGCATTTT. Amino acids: CASSGDRGYQPQHF.

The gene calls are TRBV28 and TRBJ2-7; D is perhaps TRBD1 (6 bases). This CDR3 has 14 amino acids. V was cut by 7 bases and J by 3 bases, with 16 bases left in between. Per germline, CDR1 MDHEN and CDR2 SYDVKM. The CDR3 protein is CASTQGNRVYEQYF. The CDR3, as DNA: TGTGCCAGCACCCAGGGGAACAGGGTCTACGAGCAGTACTTC.

The CDR3 DNA follows: TGTGCCAGCAGTTTGGGAGGGTTAGGCAATCAGCCCCAGCATTTT. Translated, it gives CASSLGGLGNQPQHF. The chain has TRBV27 and TRBJ1-5; unclear D gene. Germline CDR1 MNHEY, CDR2 SMNVEV (reference sequence). The V and J ends lost 3 bases and 2 bases respectively, with 11 bases between them. The CDR3 length is 15 residues.

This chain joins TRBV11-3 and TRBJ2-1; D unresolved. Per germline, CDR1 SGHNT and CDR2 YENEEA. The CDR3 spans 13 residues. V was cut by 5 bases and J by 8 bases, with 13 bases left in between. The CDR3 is CASSPQLEDEQFF. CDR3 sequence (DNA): TGTGCCAGCAGCCCCCAGTTGGAAGATGAGCAGTTCTTC.